This T cell receptor (beta chain) was sequenced in a study of cytomegalovirus exposure and HLA in healthy donors. Findings and caveats of the study: In an earlier analysis, in 587 donors, most V segments appeared productive either ~87% or ~30% of the time. The classifier reportedly diagnosed cytomegalovirus status with high specificity and sensitivity. Presence/absence analyses supposed approximately even sequencing depth among donors. The records held CMV serostatus as the only immune exposure information.

Note on this clone: Its specificity is not known.

Amplification used 60 Vbeta primers and 13 Jbeta primers. TCRdb keeps only in-frame clones here, not all; method: immunoSEQ multiplex PCR. The sample lists about 120,000 clones, 77% occurring once. This CDR3 comprises 13 residues. V lost 3 bases to trimming and J lost 13 bases, with 16 bases between them. Germline lookup yields CDR1 MRHNA and CDR2 SNTAGT. The source is a man younger than 35 in good health and CMV-seropositive. This sequence joins TRBV6-4 and TRBJ2-1; possible D gene TRBD1, 6 bases. Sequenced input: PBMCs. The CDR3 sequence is CASSERGQQHQFF. The CDR3 DNA reads as TGTGCCAGCAGTGAACGAGGACAGCAACATCAGTTCTTC.